Following are 13 T cell receptor beta chains from one sample sequenced in a study of blood T cell repertoires in COVID-19. The repertoire was sequenced with immunoSEQ multiplex PCR; TCRdb's copy has only in-frame clones and lacks some. This table holds roughly 220,000 clones, 84% found once. The sample comprised peripheral blood. Receptors were obtained from a woman aged 40-49 years who had recovered from COVID-19.

J is TRBJ1-2 and V is TRBV5-6, with 9 bases that match TRBD1. CDR1 is SGHDT and CDR2 is YYEEEE in the germline V gene. J gave up 5 bases and V 0 bases, and 11 bases lay outside the gene matches. The CDR3 has 17 amino acids. The CDR3 bases are TGTGCCAGCAGCTTGGTGTCGAGGGGGACAGGGTTTTATGGCTACACCTTC. Residues: CASSLVSRGTGFYGYTF. Combining the CDR3 with reference TRBV5-6 and TRBJ1-2 gives the whole variable domain DAGVTQSPTHLIKTRGQQVTLRCSPKSGHDTVSWYQQALGQGPQFIFQYYEEEERQRGNFPDRFSGHQFPNYSSELNVNALLLGDSALYLCASSLVSRGTGFYGYTFGSGTRLTVV.

The CDR3 spells CASSPSWTDTQYF. The CDR3 coding sequence is TGTGCCAGCAGCCCCAGTTGGACAGATACGCAGTATTTT. V and J are TRBV5-5 and TRBJ2-3, with D unclear. V lost 4 bases and J 3 bases, leaving 9 bases between the germline ends. There are 13 residues in the CDR3. Germline-derived CDR1 and CDR2 are SGHKS and YYEKEE (reference sequence).

The V gene is TRBV4-3, the J gene TRBJ2-2; 9 positions agree with TRBD1. Germline V gene data show CDR1 as LGHNA and CDR2 as YSLEER. V gave up 0 bases and J gave up 6 bases; unmatched junction bases: 5. The CDR3 spans 16 residues. This chain's CDR3 is CASSQEADRGSGELFF. In nucleotides, the CDR3 is TGCGCCAGCAGCCAAGAAGCTGACAGGGGGTCCGGGGAGCTGTTTTTT.

In the case of this clone: In the same sample, other DNA sequences code for this CDR3. J is TRBJ2-2 and V is TRBV11-3; TRBD1 is a possible D gene (5 bases). V lost 0 bases to trimming and J lost 7 bases, with 6 bases between them. The CDR3 runs 13 residues. Germline-derived CDR1 and CDR2 are SGHNT and YENEEA. This CDR3 reads CASSLDQGGELFF. CDR3 nucleotides: TGTGCCAGCAGCTTAGATCAGGGCGGGGAGCTGTTTTTT.

The rearrangement uses TRBV7-2 and TRBJ1-5; 10 bases match TRBD1. Germline V gene data show CDR1 as SGHTA and CDR2 as FQGNSA. J lost 6 bases, V lost 5 bases, and 7 bases had no gene match. There are 15 residues in the CDR3. The DNA of the CDR3 is TGTGCCAGCAGCCCCGGGACAGGGGAGAGTCAGCCCCAGCATTTT. Protein sequence: CASSPGTGESQPQHF.

This chain uses TRBV28 with TRBJ2-7, with TRBD1 matching 10 bases. CDR1 MDHEN and CDR2 SYDVKM come from the germline V gene. This CDR3 is 15 amino acids long. V was pared by 4 bases and J by 4 bases, with 7 bases of the junction left unmatched. For the CDR3, the DNA is TGTGCCAGCAGTTCATCCGGGACAGGGGATTACGAGCAGTACTTC. It translates to CASSSSGTGDYEQYF. The variable domain in full, with the rest retrieved from reference TRBV28 and TRBJ2-7, is DVKVTQSSRYLVKRTGEKVFLECVQDMDHENMFWYRQDPGLGLRLIYFSYDVKMKEKGDIPEGYSVSREKKERFSLILESASTNQTSMYLCASSSSGTGDYEQYFGPGTRLTVT.

This clone came up once. This chain uses TRBV11-3 with TRBJ2-7, with 12 bases identical to TRBD1. V lost 3 bases, J lost 4 bases, and 4 bases stayed unmatched. CDR3 length: 15 residues. The germline gives CDR1 SGHNT, CDR2 YENEEA. CDR3: CASSLGQGARYEQYF. The CDR3 DNA is TGTGCCAGCAGCTTGGGACAGGGGGCGAGGTACGAGCAGTACTTC.

This clone occurred a few times. Additional DNA sequences in this sample encode the identical CDR3. The chain employs TRBV19 and TRBJ2-5; no firm D call. Germline CDR1 is LNHDA and CDR2 is SQIVND (reference sequence). Trimming took 1 base from V and 7 from J, leaving 4 bases between them. The CDR3 contains 11 residues. The CDR3 region is CASSIGGTQYF. CDR3 bases: TGTGCCAGTAGTATAGGCGGGACCCAGTACTTC.

The chain joins TRBV12-3 or TRBV12-4 to TRBJ1-5; D is ambiguous. Trimming cost V 5 bases and J 3 bases, with 5 bases left between them. CDR3 size: 12 residues. This CDR3 reads CASSPLNQPQHF. DNA of the CDR3: TGTGCCAGCAGTCCCCTCAATCAGCCCCAGCATTTT.

J is TRBJ1-1 and V is TRBV18; 8 bases are a match to TRBD1. Trimming took 0 bases from V and 1 from J; bases not matched to a gene: 1. The germline V gene encodes CDR1 KGHSH and CDR2 LQKENI. The CDR3 loop spans 15 amino acids. CDR3 DNA: TGTGCCAGCTCACCACCGGGACAGGCGAACACTGAAGCTTTCTTT. Protein sequence: CASSPPGQANTEAFF.

In its sample, this clone was seen many times. The chain is built from TRBV5-1 and TRBJ1-2; D is possibly TRBD1 (5 bases). V lost 6 bases, J lost 3 bases, and 15 bases lay in between. This CDR3 comprises 14 residues. CDR1 and CDR2 (germline): SGHRS, YFSETQ. The CDR3 nucleotides read TGCGCCAGCAATGAAGGGGCGGGGGACTATGGCTACACCTTC. Residues: CASNEGAGDYGYTF.

The chain employs TRBV6-6 and TRBJ2-5; 8 bases are a match to TRBD1. Germline V gives CDR1 MNHNY, CDR2 SVGAGI (reference sequence). Germline trimming cut 6 bases from V and 5 bases from J; bases unmatched to any gene: 5. The CDR3 has 13 residues. CDR3 bases: TGTGCCAGCAGGCCAGGGGGCGCGGAGACCCAGTACTTC. As protein: CASRPGGAETQYF.

This chain joins TRBV5-8 and TRBJ1-4; TRBD1 matches 9 bases. Trimming removed 0 bases from V and 7 bases from J; junction bases left unmatched: 7. The germline V gene has CDR1 SGHTS and CDR2 YDEGEE. The CDR3 is 16 amino acids. The CDR3 coding sequence is TGTGCCAGCAGCTTGGACTCCGGGACAGGGATTGAAAAACTGTTTTTT. The encoded protein is CASSLDSGTGIEKLFF.